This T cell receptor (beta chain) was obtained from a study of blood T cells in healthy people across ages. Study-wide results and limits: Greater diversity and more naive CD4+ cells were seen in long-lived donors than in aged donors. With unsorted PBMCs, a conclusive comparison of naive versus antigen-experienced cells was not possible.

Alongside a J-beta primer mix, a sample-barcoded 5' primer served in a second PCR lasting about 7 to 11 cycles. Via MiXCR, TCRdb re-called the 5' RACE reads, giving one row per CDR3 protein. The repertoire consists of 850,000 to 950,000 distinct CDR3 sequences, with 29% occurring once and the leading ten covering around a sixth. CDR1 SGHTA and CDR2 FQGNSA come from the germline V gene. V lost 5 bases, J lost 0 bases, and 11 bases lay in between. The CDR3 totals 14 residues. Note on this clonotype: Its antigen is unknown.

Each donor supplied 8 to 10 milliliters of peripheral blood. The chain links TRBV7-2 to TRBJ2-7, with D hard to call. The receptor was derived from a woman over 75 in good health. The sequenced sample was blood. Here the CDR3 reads CASSHAHTSYEQYF. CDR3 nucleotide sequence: TGTGCCAGCAGCCACGCTCACACCTCCTACGAGCAGTACTTC.